This record covers a single T cell receptor (beta chain). Its target is not known. The sample comes from a study of PD-1 blockade in classical Hodgkin lymphoma. The CDR3 runs to 14 residues. The V gene lost 4 bases and the J gene lost 0 bases, with 4 bases spanning the gap. Germline V gene sequence: CDR1 SGHDN, CDR2 FVKESK. Whole-study results and caveats: Whereas CD4+ TCR diversity had risen significantly by C4D1, CD8+ TCR diversity had not. Repertoire difference causes, possibly disease activity or prior therapy, remain undefined. As was reported, newly diagnosed patients showed lower baseline TCR diversity than healthy donors did. Lower baseline TCR diversity marked trial partial responders and progressors.

Each of the patients experienced relapse following autologous stem cell transplantation, and their brentuximab vedotin exposure differed. Sequenced by immunoSEQ multiplex PCR; TCRdb stores in-frame clones only, minus some. The sample yields some 62,000 clones, about 91% seen once. J is TRBJ2-6 and V is TRBV14, with D uncertain. The source is a human donor with classical Hodgkin lymphoma. Sequencing was performed on peripheral blood mononuclear cells (PBMCs), taken at baseline. CDR3: CASSLSSGANVLTF. Written as DNA, the CDR3 is TGTGCCAGCAGCCTCAGCTCTGGGGCCAACGTCCTGACTTTC.